This TCR beta chain was documented in a study of blood T cell repertoires in COVID-19. TCRdb's table, derived via immunoSEQ multiplex PCR, lists solely in-frame clones and lacks some. The sample lists roughly 68,000 clones, about 91% occurring once. Germline lookup yields CDR1 SGHTA and CDR2 FQGNSA. The CDR3 is 13 residues long. V was pared by 3 bases and J by 4 bases, with 2 bases of the junction left unmatched. The chain employs TRBV7-2 and TRBJ1-1, with TRBD1 identical over 7 bases. This receptor was obtained from a woman aged 45-59 years with active COVID-19. The sequenced material came from peripheral blood. CDR3 protein: CASSFRQGTEAFF. CDR3 in DNA: TGTGCCAGCAGCTTCAGACAGGGCACTGAAGCTTTCTTT.